These 20 T cell receptor beta chains were sequenced from one sample in a study of PD-L1 blockade in urothelial cancer (TCRdb year 2017). Library creation used the immunoSEQ multiplex PCR assay. TCRdb limited this immuneACCESS table to in-frame rearrangements with V and J called. A share of clones is missing; checked studies link under half to unresolved V genes, and the rest is unexplained. The sample data list tens of thousands of clones, and roughly four fifths of these were observed just once. The top ten clonotypes cover about 6.8% of the sample. This specimen's time point label, interpreted: pretreatment peripheral blood. The source material was PBMCs, sampled around atezolizumab (anti-PD-L1) treatment. The receptors derive from a man in his fifties or sixties with urothelial cancer.

The CDR3 spells CASSLAVEAANVLTF. As DNA, the CDR3 is TGCGCCAGCAGCTTGGCCGTGGAGGCGGCCAACGTCCTGACTTTC. The chain couples TRBV5-1 to TRBJ2-6; a weak D match, TRBD2 (5 bases). The CDR3 contains 15 residues. Germline CDR1 is SGHRS and CDR2 is YFSETQ. Between the trimmed V and J ends, which lost 0 bases and 6 bases, there was a span of 10 bases.

This rearrangement joins TRBV5-4 to TRBJ1-2; 8 bases fit TRBD1. Unmatched junction bases numbered 10, after V lost 4 bases and J lost 8 bases. CDR1 SGHNT and CDR2 YYREEE come from the germline V gene (reference sequence). The CDR3 is made up of 14 amino acids. CDR3 in DNA: TGTGCCAGCAGCCTGACAGGGGTTCGGGGAGGCTACACCTTC. Its translation: CASSLTGVRGGYTF. The entire variable domain, with the rest obtained from reference TRBV5-4 and TRBJ1-2, is as follows: ETGVTQSPTHLIKTRGQQVTLRCSSQSGHNTVSWYQQALGQGPQFIFQYYREEENGRGNFPPRFSGLQFPNYSSELNVNALELDDSALYLCASSLTGVRGGYTFGSGTRLTVV.

This clone was seen a handful of times. This chain connects TRBV7-3 to TRBJ2-7; TRBD2 aligns across 11 bases. The germline V gene encodes CDR1 SGHTA and CDR2 FQGTGA. Unmatched junction bases numbered 18, after V lost 4 bases and J lost 4 bases. The CDR3 length is 19 residues. Written as DNA, the CDR3 is TGTGCCAGCAGCTCAACCCTCCCGGTAGGTAGCGGGGGGGAATACGAGCAGTACTTC. Translating it yields CASSSTLPVGSGGEYEQYF.

The chain couples TRBV6-5 to TRBJ2-7; D uncertain. There are 14 residues in the CDR3. V was shortened by 2 bases and J by 3 bases, with 11 bases between the two germline ends. Germline-derived CDR1 and CDR2 are MNHEY and SVGAGI. The CDR3 region is CASSYGPKSYEQYF. DNA of the CDR3: TGTGCCAGCAGTTACGGGCCCAAAAGCTACGAGCAGTACTTC.

V usage is TRBV5-6 and J usage is TRBJ2-7; D might be TRBD2 (6 bases). The CDR3 loop spans 13 amino acids. The germline V gene encodes CDR1 SGHDT and CDR2 YYEEEE. Trimming cost V 4 bases and J 8 bases, with 16 bases left between them. The CDR3 region has the DNA TGTGCCAGCAGCGGGGCTCAGGGAGGCCAGCAGTACTTC. Residues: CASSGAQGGQQYF.

The chain has TRBV7-9 and TRBJ1-5, with 7 bases lining up with TRBD1. There are 14 residues in the CDR3. The V segment lost 4 bases and the J segment 2 bases; nucleotides outside the gene matches: 2. Germline values: CDR1 SEHNR, CDR2 FQNEAQ (reference sequence). The CDR3 loop is CASSSGTGNQPQHF. The DNA for the CDR3 is TGTGCCAGCAGCTCCGGGACAGGCAATCAGCCCCAGCATTTT.

V and J are TRBV9 and TRBJ2-3; D gene uncertain. Trimming pared 0 bases from V and 3 bases from J, leaving 5 bases between. This CDR3 contains 13 residues. CDR1 SGDLS and CDR2 YYNGEE come from the germline V gene. The CDR3 region is CASSVGRTDTQYF. The CDR3 DNA is TGTGCCAGCAGCGTAGGGAGAACAGATACGCAGTATTTT.

The rearrangement uses TRBV5-1 and TRBJ2-7; the match to TRBD1 covers 7 bases. This CDR3 contains 16 residues. The germline V gene encodes CDR1 SGHRS and CDR2 YFSETQ. J gave up 7 bases and V 5 bases, and 18 bases lay outside the gene matches. As DNA, the CDR3 is TGCGCCAGCAGTTCCCCCCCGGGACAGACTAAGCTGGAGCAGTACTTC. It encodes CASSSPPGQTKLEQYF.

The CDR3 sequence is CASSLRDGEGYEQYF. The DNA of the CDR3 is TGTGCCAGCAGCTTACGGGATGGGGAGGGCTACGAGCAGTACTTC. The J gene is TRBJ2-7, the V gene TRBV7-3; 7 positions match TRBD2. The V and J ends lost 2 bases and 3 bases, in that order; junction bases with no gene match: 7. CDR1 is SGHTA and CDR2 is FQGTGA in the germline V gene. CDR3 length: 15 residues.

The V gene is TRBV5-1, the J gene TRBJ2-3; possible D gene TRBD2, 6 bases. The CDR3 is made up of 15 amino acids. Germline V CDR1 and CDR2: SGHRS, YFSETQ. The V and J ends lost 6 bases and 4 bases respectively, with 18 bases between them. This CDR3 is CASNRVGGSADTQYF. The CDR3 DNA reads TGCGCCAGCAACCGGGTGGGGGGATCGGCAGATACGCAGTATTTT.

The chain has TRBV6-5 and TRBJ2-5; TRBD2 matches 15 bases. Looked up from germline, CDR1 is MNHEY and CDR2 is SVGAGI. CDR3 size: 16 residues. The J segment lost 1 base and the V segment lost 4 bases, leaving 1 base of the junction unmatched. The DNA for the CDR3 is TGTGCCAGCAGTTGGACTAGCGGGGGGGGCCAAGAGACCCAGTACTTC. It translates to CASSWTSGGGQETQYF.

V and J are TRBV12-5 and TRBJ2-3, with 10 nucleotides matching TRBD1. The CDR3 totals 16 residues. The V gene end was trimmed by 1 base and the J gene end by 2 bases; junction bases not matched to a gene: 3. Looked up from germline, CDR1 is LGHNT and CDR2 is FRNRAP. CDR3 amino acids: CASGLGTGGPTDTQYF. CDR3 coding DNA: TGTGCTAGTGGTTTGGGGACAGGGGGGCCCACAGATACGCAGTATTTT.

This chain joins TRBV6-1 and TRBJ2-3, with 9 bases aligning to TRBD2. The CDR3 consists of 16 residues. Germline values: CDR1 MNHNS, CDR2 SASEGT. Trimming cost V 1 base and J 3 bases; bases outside gene matches: 5. The CDR3 coding sequence is TGTGCCAGCAGTGAAGTTAGCGGGGGTACGACAGATACGCAGTATTTT. The encoded protein is CASSEVSGGTTDTQYF.

The chain combines TRBV5-5 with TRBJ1-5; 8 bases map to TRBD1. V shed 4 bases, J shed 4 bases, and the junction held 10 bases outside the gene matches. There are 16 residues in the CDR3. Germline V gene sequence: CDR1 SGHKS, CDR2 YYEKEE (reference sequence). The CDR3 DNA follows: TGTGCCAGCAGCACCGACAGGGGAAATCTTAATCAGCCCCAGCATTTT. This gives the protein CASSTDRGNLNQPQHF.

The V and J genes are TRBV5-1 and TRBJ2-2; 10 bases are shared with TRBD2. Per the germline V gene, CDR1 is SGHRS and CDR2 is YFSETQ. CDR3 length equals 16 residues. V lost 2 bases and J lost 3; bases outside the gene matches: 4. The CDR3 nucleotides are TGCGCCAGCAGCTTTGTAGCGGGGGGCGACACCGGGGAGCTGTTTTTT. Protein sequence: CASSFVAGGDTGELFF.

The J gene is TRBJ2-7, the V gene TRBV5-1; TRBD1 is a possible D gene (6 bases). Germline V gene data show CDR1 as SGHRS and CDR2 as YFSETQ. The CDR3 is 15 amino acids. Between the trimmed V and J ends, which lost 4 bases and 6 bases, there was a span of 20 bases. CDR3 nucleotides: TGCGCCAGCAGCGCCCGGCCCGGCACAGGGTCCGAGCAGTACTTC. This translates into CASSARPGTGSEQYF. The whole variable domain, remainder taken from reference TRBV5-1 and TRBJ2-7, is KAGVTQTPRYLIKTRGQQVTLSCSPISGHRSVSWYQQTPGQGLQFLFEYFSETQRNKGNFPGRFSGRQFSNSRSEMNVSTLELGDSALYLCASSARPGTGSEQYFGPGTRLTVT.

The chain carries TRBV27 and TRBJ1-2; 8 nucleotides match TRBD1. Germline trimming cut 6 bases from V and 6 bases from J; bases unmatched to any gene: 12. Germline V CDR1 and CDR2: MNHEY, SMNVEV (reference sequence). The CDR3 length is 15 residues. In DNA, the CDR3 is TGTGCCAGCAGATCCCAACGACAGGGGCAGGATGGCTACACCTTC. This translates into CASRSQRQGQDGYTF.

The rearrangement joins TRBV28 to TRBJ1-4, with TRBD1 identical over 9 bases. Looked up from germline, CDR1 is MDHEN and CDR2 is SYDVKM. J gave up 8 bases and V 6 bases, and 7 bases lay outside the gene matches. This CDR3 is 14 amino acids long. DNA of the CDR3: TGTGCCAGCAGGACGGACAGGGGTTGGGAAAAACTGTTTTTT. It yields the protein CASRTDRGWEKLFF. The variable domain in full, with the rest retrieved from reference TRBV28 and TRBJ1-4, is DVKVTQSSRYLVKRTGEKVFLECVQDMDHENMFWYRQDPGLGLRLIYFSYDVKMKEKGDIPEGYSVSREKKERFSLILESASTNQTSMYLCASRTDRGWEKLFFGSGTQLSVL.

This chain uses TRBV19 with TRBJ1-5, with no clear D. V was shortened by 3 bases and J by 5 bases, with 5 bases between the two germline ends. Germline lookup yields CDR1 LNHDA and CDR2 SQIVND (reference sequence). There are 12 residues in the CDR3. CDR3 residues: CASSIRDQPQHF. Written as DNA, the CDR3 is TGTGCCAGTAGTATTCGCGATCAGCCCCAGCATTTT.

The chain couples TRBV7-2 to TRBJ1-2; D is perhaps TRBD1 (5 bases). The CDR3 runs to 14 residues. V lost 7 bases and J lost 3, with 15 bases in between. The germline V gene encodes CDR1 SGHTA and CDR2 FQGNSA. The CDR3: CASTRGAGDYGYTF. CDR3 DNA sequence: TGTGCCAGCACCCGAGGTGCGGGGGACTATGGCTACACCTTC.